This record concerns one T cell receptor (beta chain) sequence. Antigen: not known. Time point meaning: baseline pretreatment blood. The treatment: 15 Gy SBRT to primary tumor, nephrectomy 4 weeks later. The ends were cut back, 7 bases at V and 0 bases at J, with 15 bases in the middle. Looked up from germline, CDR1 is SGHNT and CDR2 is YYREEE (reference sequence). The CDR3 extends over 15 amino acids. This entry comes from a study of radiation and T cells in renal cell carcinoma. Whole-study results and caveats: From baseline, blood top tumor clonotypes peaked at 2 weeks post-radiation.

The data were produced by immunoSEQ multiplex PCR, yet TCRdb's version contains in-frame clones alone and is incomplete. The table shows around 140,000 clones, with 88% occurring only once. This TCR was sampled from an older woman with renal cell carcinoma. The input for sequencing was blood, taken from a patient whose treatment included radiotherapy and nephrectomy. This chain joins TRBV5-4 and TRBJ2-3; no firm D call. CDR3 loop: CASLDRSTSTDTQYF. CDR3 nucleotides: TGTGCCAGCTTAGATCGCAGTACTAGCACAGATACGCAGTATTTT. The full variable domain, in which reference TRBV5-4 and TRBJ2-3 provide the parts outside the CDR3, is ETGVTQSPTHLIKTRGQQVTLRCSSQSGHNTVSWYQQALGQGPQFIFQYYREEENGRGNFPPRFSGLQFPNYSSELNVNALELDDSALYLCASLDRSTSTDTQYFGPGTRLTVL.